The text below deals with one T cell receptor beta chain. The data originate from a study of shared clonotypes between healthy human individuals. Germline V lookup: CDR1 MDHEN, CDR2 SYDVKM. The V gene lost 7 bases and the J gene lost 4 bases, with 17 bases spanning the gap. The CDR3 runs 14 residues. The DNA input per sorted-subset replicate PCR was 150 to 200 ng, corresponding to 32,000 or so T cell genomes. Authors' data handling: Junction-only sequences without quality scores were provided by ImmunoSEQ, so filtering was different. Repertoires were generated with immunoSEQ multiplex PCR, while TCRdb's copy carries only in-frame clones and drops some. V, J and clone size reflect that table, while D and trimming were determined from the DNA. The sample has about 1.1 million clones; around three quarters are singletons.

Sequencing was carried out using memory CD4+ T cells from PBMCs. The subset here: CD45RA-negative fraction. This TCR derives from a man younger than 35 in good health. Some clones in this sample may be carry-over from other donors' samples. The chain carries TRBV28 and TRBJ2-7, with TRBD1 as a possible D gene (5 bases). The chain's CDR3 is CASIQGGLGYEQYF. The CDR3 nucleotides read TGTGCCAGCATCCAGGGCGGTTTAGGATACGAGCAGTACTTC.